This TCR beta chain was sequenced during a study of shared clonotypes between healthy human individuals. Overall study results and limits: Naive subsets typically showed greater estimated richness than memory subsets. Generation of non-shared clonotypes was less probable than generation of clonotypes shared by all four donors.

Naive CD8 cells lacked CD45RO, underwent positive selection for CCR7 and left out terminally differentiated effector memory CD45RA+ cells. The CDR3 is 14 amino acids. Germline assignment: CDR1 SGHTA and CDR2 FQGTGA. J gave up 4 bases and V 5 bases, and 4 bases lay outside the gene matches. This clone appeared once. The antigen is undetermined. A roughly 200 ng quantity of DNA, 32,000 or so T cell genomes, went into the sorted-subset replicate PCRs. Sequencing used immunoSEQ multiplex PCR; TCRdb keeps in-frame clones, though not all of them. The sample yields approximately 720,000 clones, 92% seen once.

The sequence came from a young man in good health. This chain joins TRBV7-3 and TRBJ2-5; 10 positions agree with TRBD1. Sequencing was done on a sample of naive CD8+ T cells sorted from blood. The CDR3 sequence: CASSATGGGETQYF. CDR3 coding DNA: TGTGCCAGCAGCGCGACAGGGGGCGGAGAGACCCAGTACTTC.